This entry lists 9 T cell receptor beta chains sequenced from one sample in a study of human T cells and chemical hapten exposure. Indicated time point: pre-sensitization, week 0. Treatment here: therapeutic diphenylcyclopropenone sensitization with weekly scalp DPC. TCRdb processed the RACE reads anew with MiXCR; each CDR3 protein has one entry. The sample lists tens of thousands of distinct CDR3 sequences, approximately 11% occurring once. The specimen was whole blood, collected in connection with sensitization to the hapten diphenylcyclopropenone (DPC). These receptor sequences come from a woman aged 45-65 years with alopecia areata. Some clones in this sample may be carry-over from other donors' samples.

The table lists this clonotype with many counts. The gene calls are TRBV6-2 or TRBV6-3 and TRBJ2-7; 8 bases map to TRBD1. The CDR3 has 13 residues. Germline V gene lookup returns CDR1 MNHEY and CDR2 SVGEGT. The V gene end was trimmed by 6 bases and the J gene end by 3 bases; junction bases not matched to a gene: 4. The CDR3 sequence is CASRTGQDYEQYF. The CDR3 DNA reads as TGTGCCAGCAGAACGGGACAGGACTACGAGCAGTACTTC.

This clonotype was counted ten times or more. This CDR3 is CASSFDLSNQPQHF. Here the CDR3 DNA reads TGTGCCAGCAGTTTCGACCTCAGCAATCAGCCCCAGCATTTT. The chain is built from TRBV6-2 or TRBV6-3 and TRBJ1-5; D uncertain. CDR1 is MNHEY, CDR2 SVGEGT, per germline. The V end lost 4 bases, the J end lost 1 base, and 8 bases lay between the germline ends. CDR3 length: 14 residues.

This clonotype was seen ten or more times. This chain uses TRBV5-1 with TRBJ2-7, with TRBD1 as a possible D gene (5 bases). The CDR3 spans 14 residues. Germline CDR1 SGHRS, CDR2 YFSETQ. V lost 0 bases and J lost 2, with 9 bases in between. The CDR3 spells CASSLDRLPYEQYF. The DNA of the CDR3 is TGCGCCAGCAGCTTGGACAGGTTACCCTACGAGCAGTACTTC. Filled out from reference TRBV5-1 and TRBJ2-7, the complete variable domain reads KAGVTQTPRYLIKTRGQQVTLSCSPISGHRSVSWYQQTPGQGLQFLFEYFSETQRNKGNFPGRFSGRQFSNSRSEMNVSTLELGDSALYLCASSLDRLPYEQYFGPGTRLTVT.

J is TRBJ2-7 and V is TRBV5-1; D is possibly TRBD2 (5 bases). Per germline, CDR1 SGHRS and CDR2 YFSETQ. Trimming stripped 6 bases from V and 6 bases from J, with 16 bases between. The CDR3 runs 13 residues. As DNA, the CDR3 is TGCGCCAGCACTTATGGGAGTGTTTCCGAGCAGTACTTC. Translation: CASTYGSVSEQYF.

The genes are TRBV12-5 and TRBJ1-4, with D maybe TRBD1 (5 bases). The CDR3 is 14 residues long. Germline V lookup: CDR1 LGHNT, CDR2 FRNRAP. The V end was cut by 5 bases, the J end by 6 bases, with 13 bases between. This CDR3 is CASGMGLLDEKLFF. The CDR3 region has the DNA TGTGCTAGTGGTATGGGACTCCTTGATGAAAAACTGTTTTTT. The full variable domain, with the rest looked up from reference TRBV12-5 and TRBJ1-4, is DARVTQTPRHKVTEMGQEVTMRCQPILGHNTVFWYRQTMMQGLELLAYFRNRAPLDDSGMPKDRFSAEMPDATLATLKIQPSEPRDSAVYFCASGMGLLDEKLFFGSGTQLSVL.

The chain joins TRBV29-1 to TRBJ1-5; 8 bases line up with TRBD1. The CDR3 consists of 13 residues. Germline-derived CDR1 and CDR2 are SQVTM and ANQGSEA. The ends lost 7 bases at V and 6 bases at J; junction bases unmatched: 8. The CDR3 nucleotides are TGCAGCGCCCAGGGGGCTAACTCTCAGCCCCAGCATTTT. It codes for CSAQGANSQPQHF.

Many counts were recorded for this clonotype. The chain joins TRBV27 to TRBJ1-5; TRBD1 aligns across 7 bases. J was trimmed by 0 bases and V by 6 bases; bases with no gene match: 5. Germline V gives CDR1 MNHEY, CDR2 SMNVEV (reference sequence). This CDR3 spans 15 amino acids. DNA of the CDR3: TGTGCCAGCAGGTTTACAGGGGATAGCAATCAGCCCCAGCATTTT. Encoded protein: CASRFTGDSNQPQHF.

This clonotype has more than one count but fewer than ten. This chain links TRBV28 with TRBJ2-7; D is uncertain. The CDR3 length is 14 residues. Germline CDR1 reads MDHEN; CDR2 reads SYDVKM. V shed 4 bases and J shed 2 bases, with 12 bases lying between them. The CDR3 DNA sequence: TGTGCCAGCAGTTCCCAGGTCCCACCCTACGAGCAGTACTTC. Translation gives CASSSQVPPYEQYF.

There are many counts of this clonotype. CDR3 region: CASGQGDQPQHF. DNA of the CDR3: TGTGCCAGCGGACAGGGGGATCAGCCCCAGCATTTT. V is TRBV6-6 and J is TRBJ1-5; the match to TRBD1 covers 10 bases. Germline V lookup: CDR1 MNHNY, CDR2 SVGAGI (reference sequence). The CDR3 consists of 12 residues. Trimming took 8 bases from V and 5 from J; bases not matched to a gene: 0.